The clone carrying this TCR beta chain has a handful of counts. The V end was cut by 0 bases, the J end by 3 bases, with 12 bases between. The germline V gene has CDR1 SGHNT and CDR2 YYREEE (reference sequence). The CDR3 loop spans 15 amino acids. This sample is drawn from a study of blood T cell repertoires in COVID-19. Across the whole study: Samples representing acute and convalescent COVID-19 were sourced from the United States, Italy and Spain. Sources were T cells, B-cell-depleted T cells, or PBMCs; the material itself was cDNA or gDNA.

The repertoire was sequenced with immunoSEQ multiplex PCR; TCRdb's copy has only in-frame clones and lacks some. The sample contains some 300,000 clones, about 90% of which appear only once. The chain carries TRBV5-4 and TRBJ1-1; D is perhaps TRBD1 (5 bases). This TCR derives from a man younger than 30 with active or convalescent COVID-19. Material for sequencing was peripheral blood. This CDR3 reads CASSLAGPGDTEAFF. The CDR3 nucleotides are TGTGCCAGCAGCTTGGCCGGACCGGGGGACACTGAAGCTTTCTTT.